This TCR gamma chain originates from a study of gamma-delta T cells after stem cell transplantation. On this clone: TCRdb's protein, taken from a much larger clone, differs from this DNA's translation at residue 10, likely owing to a read error; the protein displayed comes from the DNA.

TCRdb reprocessed the RT-PCR reads through CATT. The sample includes fewer than 2,500 gamma-chain clones, approximately 6.6% of them seen just once. The germline V gene has CDR1 GITISATS and CDR2 ISYDGTV (reference sequence). The length of the CDR3 is 16 residues. The V gene is TRGV9, the J gene TRGJP1. The sequence derives from a human donor. It is not recorded whose cells these are; they may come from a transplant donor. Material for sequencing was gamma-delta T cells. CDR3 region: CALWEGTYTPGWFKIF. The CDR3 DNA sequence: TGTGCCTTGTGGGAGGGAACCTATACCCCTGGTTGGTTCAAGATATTT.